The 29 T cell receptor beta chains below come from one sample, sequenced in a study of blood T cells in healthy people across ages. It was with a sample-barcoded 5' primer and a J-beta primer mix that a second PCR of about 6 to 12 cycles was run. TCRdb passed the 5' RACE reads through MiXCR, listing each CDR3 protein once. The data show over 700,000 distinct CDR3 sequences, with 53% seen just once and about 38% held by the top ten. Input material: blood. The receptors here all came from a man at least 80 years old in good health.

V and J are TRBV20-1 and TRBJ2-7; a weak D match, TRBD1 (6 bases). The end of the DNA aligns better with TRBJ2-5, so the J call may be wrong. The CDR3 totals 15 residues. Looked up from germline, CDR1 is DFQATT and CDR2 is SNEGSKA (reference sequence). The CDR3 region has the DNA TGCAGTGCTAGACCCCCCTTAGCAGGGGAAGTGACCCAGTACTTC. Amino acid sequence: CSARPPLAGEVTQYF.

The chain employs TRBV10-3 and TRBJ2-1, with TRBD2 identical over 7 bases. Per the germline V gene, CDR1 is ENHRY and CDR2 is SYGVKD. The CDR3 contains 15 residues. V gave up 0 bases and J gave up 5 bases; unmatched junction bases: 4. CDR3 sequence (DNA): TGTGCCATCAGTGAGTCAACTAGCGTCGACAATGAGCAGTTCTTC. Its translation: CAISESTSVDNEQFF.

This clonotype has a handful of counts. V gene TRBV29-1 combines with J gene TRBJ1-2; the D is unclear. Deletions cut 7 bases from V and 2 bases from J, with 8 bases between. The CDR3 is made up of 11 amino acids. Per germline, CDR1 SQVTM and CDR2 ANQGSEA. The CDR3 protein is CSAPENYGYTF. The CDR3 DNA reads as TGCAGCGCACCAGAAAACTATGGCTACACCTTC.

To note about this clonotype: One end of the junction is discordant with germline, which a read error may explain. This chain's CDR3 is CACSEEILAGPYNEQFF. The CDR3 nucleotides are TGTGCCTGCAGTGAAGAGATACTAGCGGGCCCCTACAATGAGCAGTTCTTC. The gene calls are TRBV2 and TRBJ2-1; 9 bases fit TRBD2. This CDR3 is 17 amino acids long. CDR1 SNHLY and CDR2 FYNNEI come from the germline V gene.

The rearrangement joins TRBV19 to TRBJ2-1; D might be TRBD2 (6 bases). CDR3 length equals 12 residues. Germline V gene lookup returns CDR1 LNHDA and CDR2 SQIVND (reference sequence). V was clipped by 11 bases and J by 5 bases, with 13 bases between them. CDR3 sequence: CALSGPDNEQFF. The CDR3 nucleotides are TGTGCCCTCAGCGGGCCCGACAATGAGCAGTTCTTC.

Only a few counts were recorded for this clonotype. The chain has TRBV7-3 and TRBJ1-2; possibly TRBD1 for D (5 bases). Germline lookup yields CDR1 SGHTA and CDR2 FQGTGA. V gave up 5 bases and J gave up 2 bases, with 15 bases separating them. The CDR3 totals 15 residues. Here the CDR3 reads CASSPRQGSNYGYTF. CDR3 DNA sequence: TGTGCCAGCAGCCCCCGGCAGGGCTCCAACTATGGCTACACCTTC.

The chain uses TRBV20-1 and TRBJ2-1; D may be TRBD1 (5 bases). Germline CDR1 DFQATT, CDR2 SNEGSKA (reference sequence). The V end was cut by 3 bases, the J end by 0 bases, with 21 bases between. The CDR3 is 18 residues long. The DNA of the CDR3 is TGCAGTGCTAGTAGGCTAGGGGATCTCCAATACTCCTACAATGAGCAGTTCTTC. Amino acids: CSASRLGDLQYSYNEQFF.

CDR3 coding DNA: TGCGCCAGCCTCCCGGGAGGGTTGAATGAGCAGTTCTTC. It specifies CASLPGGLNEQFF. The chain recombines TRBV10-2 with TRBJ2-1; 8 bases match TRBD2. The trim removed 8 bases at V and 7 bases at J, leaving 7 bases unmatched. The CDR3 length is 13 residues. Germline-derived CDR1 and CDR2 are WSHSY and SAAADI.

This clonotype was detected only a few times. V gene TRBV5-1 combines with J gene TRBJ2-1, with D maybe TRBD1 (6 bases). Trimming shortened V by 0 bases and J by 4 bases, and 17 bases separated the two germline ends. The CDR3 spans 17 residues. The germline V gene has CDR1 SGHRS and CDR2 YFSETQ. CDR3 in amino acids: CASSLVPGTYFYNEQFF. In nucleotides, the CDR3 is TGCGCCAGCAGCTTGGTCCCCGGGACATATTTTTACAATGAGCAGTTCTTC.

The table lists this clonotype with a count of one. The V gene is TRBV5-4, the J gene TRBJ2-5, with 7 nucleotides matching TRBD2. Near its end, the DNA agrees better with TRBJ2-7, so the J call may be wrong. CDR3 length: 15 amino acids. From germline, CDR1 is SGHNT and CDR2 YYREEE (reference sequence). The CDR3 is CASSLLRTRGYEQYF. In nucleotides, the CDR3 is TGTGCCAGCAGCTTGCTACGGACTAGGGGCTACGAGCAGTACTTC.

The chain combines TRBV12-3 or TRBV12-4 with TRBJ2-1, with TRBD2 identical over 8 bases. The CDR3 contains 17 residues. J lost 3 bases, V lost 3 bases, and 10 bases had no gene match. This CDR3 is CASSFLSSGSRYNEQFF. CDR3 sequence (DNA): TGTGCCAGCAGTTTCCTCAGCAGCGGGAGTCGCTACAATGAGCAGTTCTTC.

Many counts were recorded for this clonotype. The CDR3 nucleotides read TGTGCCAGCAGCTTAGTGTCACAGGGGGCCACTGAAGCTTTCTTT. Residues: CASSLVSQGATEAFF. The V call is TRBV7-8, the J call TRBJ1-1; 9 bases fit TRBD1. The CDR3 runs 15 residues. V was pared by 1 base and J by 4 bases, with 4 bases of the junction left unmatched. Germline values: CDR1 SGHVS, CDR2 FQNEAQ.

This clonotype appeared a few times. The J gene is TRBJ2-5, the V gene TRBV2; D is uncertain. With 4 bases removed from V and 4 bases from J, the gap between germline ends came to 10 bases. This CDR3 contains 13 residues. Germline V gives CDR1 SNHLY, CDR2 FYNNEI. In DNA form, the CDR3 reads TGTGCCAGCAGTGCAGGTCTCGGAGAGACCCAGTACTTC. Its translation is CASSAGLGETQYF.

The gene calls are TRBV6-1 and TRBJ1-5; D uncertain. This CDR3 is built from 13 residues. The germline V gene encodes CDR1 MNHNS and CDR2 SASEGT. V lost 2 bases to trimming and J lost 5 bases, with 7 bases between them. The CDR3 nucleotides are TGTGCCAGCAGTGAAAGGTTCGATCAGCCCCAGCATTTT. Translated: CASSERFDQPQHF.

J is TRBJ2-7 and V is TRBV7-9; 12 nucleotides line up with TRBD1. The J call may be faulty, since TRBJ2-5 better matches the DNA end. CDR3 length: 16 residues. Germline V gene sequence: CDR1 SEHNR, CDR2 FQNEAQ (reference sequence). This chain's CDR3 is CASSAPGQGAKGTQYF. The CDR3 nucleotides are TGTGCCAGCAGCGCCCCGGGACAGGGGGCAAAAGGGACCCAGTACTTC.

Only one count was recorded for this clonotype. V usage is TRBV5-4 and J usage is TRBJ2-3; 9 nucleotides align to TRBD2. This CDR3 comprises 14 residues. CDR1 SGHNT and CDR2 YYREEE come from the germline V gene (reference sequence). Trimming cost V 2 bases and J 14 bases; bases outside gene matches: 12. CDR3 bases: TGTGCCAGCAGCTTAGCGGGAGGATACAGATACGCGTATTTT. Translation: CASSLAGGYRYAYF. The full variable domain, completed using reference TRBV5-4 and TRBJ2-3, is ETGVTQSPTHLIKTRGQQVTLRCSSQSGHNTVSWYQQALGQGPQFIFQYYREEENGRGNFPPRFSGLQFPNYSSELNVNALELDDSALYLCASSLAGGYRYAYFGPGTRLTVL.

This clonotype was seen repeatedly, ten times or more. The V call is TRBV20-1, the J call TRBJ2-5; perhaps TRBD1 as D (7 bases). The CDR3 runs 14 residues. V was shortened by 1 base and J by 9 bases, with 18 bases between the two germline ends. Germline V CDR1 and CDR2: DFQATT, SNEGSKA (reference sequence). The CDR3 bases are TGCAGTGCTAGAGGAGGGCAGGGGGGTATGGCCCAGTACTTC. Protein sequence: CSARGGQGGMAQYF.

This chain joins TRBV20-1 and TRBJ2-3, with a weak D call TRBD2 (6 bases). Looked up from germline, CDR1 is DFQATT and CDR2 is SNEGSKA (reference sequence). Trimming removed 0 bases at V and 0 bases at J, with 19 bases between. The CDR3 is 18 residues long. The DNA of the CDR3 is TGCAGTGCTAGAGATATTGGCGCGGGGCTCCCTAGCACAGATACGCAGTATTTT. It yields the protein CSARDIGAGLPSTDTQYF.

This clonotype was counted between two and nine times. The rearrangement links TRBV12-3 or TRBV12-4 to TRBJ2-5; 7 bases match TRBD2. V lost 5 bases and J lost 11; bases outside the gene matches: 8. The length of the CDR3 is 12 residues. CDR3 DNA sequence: TGTGCCAGCAGTCCGAGACGGGAGGAACAGTACTTC. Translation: CASSPRREEQYF.

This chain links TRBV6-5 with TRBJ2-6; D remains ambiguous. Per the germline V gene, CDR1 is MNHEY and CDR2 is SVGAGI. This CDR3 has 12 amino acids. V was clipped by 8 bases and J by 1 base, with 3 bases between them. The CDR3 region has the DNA TGTGCCAGCTGGTCTGGGGCCAACGTCCTGACTTTC. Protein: CASWSGANVLTF.

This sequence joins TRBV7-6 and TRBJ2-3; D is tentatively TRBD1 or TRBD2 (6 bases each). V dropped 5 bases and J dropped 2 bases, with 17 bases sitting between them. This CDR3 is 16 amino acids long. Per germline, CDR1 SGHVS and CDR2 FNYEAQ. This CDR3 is CASSQRMGGSTDTQYF. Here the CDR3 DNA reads TGTGCCAGCAGCCAGCGGATGGGGGGCTCCACAGATACGCAGTATTTT.

CDR3 residues: CSARSPGQHGYTF. CDR3 bases: TGCAGTGCTCGATCACCGGGACAGCATGGCTACACCTTC. The V gene is TRBV20-1, the J gene TRBJ1-2, with TRBD1 matching 7 bases. The V gene's germline CDR1 is DFQATT and CDR2 SNEGSKA (reference sequence). The CDR3 sequence is 13 residues long. The trim removed 5 bases at V and 6 bases at J, leaving 9 bases unmatched.

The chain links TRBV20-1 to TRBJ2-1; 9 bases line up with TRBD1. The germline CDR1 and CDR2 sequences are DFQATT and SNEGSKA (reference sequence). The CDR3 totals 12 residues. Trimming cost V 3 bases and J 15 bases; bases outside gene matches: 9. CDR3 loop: CSARDRGCSVFF. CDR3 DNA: TGCAGTGCTAGGGACAGGGGATGTAGCGTGTTCTTC.

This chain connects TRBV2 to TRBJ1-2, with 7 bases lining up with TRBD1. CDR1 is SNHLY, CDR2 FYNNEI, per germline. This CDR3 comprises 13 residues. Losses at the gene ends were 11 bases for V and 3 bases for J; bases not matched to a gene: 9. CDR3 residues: CADAETGDYGYTF. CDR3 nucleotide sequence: TGTGCCGATGCCGAAACAGGGGACTATGGCTACACCTTC. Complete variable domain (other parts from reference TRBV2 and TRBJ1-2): EPEVTQTPSHQVTQMGQEVILRCVPISNHLYFYWYRQILGQKVEFLVSFYNNEISEKSEIFDDQFSVERPDGSNFTLKIRSTKLEDSAMYFCADAETGDYGYTFGSGTRLTVV.

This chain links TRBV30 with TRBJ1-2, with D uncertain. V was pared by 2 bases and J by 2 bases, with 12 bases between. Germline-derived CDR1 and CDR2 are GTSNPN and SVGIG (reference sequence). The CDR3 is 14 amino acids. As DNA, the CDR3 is TGTGCCTGGAGTCCTATATTTCAGAACTATGGCTACACCTTC. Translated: CAWSPIFQNYGYTF.

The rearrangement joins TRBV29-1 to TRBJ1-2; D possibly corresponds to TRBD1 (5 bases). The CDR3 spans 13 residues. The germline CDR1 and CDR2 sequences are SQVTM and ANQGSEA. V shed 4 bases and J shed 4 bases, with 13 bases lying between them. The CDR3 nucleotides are TGCAGCGTTGGAGACAGCGCTGCCTATGGCTACACCTTC. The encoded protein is CSVGDSAAYGYTF.

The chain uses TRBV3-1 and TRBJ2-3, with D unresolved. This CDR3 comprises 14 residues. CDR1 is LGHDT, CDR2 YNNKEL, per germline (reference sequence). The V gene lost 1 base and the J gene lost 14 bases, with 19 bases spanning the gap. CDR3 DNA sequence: TGTGCCAGCAGCCAAGTCCCCTGGCACAGATACGCGTATTTT. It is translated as CASSQVPWHRYAYF.

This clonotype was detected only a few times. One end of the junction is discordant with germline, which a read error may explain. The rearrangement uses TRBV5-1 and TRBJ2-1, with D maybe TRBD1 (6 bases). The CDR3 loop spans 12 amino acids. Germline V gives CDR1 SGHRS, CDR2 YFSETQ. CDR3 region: CASSSQGNEQFF. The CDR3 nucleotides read TGTGCCAGCAGCTCACAGGGAAATGAGCAGTTCTTC. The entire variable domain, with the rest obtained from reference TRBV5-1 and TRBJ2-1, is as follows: KAGVTQTPRYLIKTRGQQVTLSCSPISGHRSVSWYQQTPGQGLQFLFEYFSETQRNKGNFPGRFSGRQFSNSRSEMNVSTLELGDSALYLCASSSQGNEQFFGPGTRLTVL.

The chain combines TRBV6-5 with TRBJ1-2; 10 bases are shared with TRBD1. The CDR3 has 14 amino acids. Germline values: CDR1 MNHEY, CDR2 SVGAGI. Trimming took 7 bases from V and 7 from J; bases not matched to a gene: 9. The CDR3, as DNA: TGTGCCAGCATCCCAAGACAGGGGGCATTTGGCTACACCTTC. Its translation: CASIPRQGAFGYTF.